These 22 T cell receptor beta chains originate from one sample sequenced in a study of blood T cell repertoires in COVID-19. Data came from immunoSEQ multiplex PCR; TCRdb stores just in-frame clones and leaves some out. This sample has about 400,000 clones, with around nine tenths found just once. The sample consisted of PBMCs or T cells enriched from blood (not recorded which). These receptors came from a woman aged 50 to 65 who had recovered from COVID-19.

Concerning this clone itself: One junction end does not reproduce the germline sequence, and a read error may be involved. This chain joins TRBV6-2 or TRBV6-3 and TRBJ2-7; 7 nucleotides agree with TRBD2. Per germline, CDR1 MNHEY and CDR2 SVGEGT. The CDR3 extends over 16 amino acids. DNA for the CDR3: TGTGCCAGCAGTTACTCGTTGGGACTACCTTCCTTCGAGCAGTACTTC. This codes for CASSYSLGLPSFEQYF.

The chain links TRBV28 to TRBJ1-1, with TRBD1 as a possible D gene (6 bases). This CDR3 is built from 14 residues. V was cut by 5 bases and J by 4 bases, with 14 bases left in between. Germline V gives CDR1 MDHEN, CDR2 SYDVKM. In DNA form, the CDR3 reads TGTGCCAGCAGTGCAGGGGATGGGGCCACTGAAGCTTTCTTT. Protein: CASSAGDGATEAFF.

This clone was observed a single time. The chain employs TRBV7-2 and TRBJ1-1, with D possibly TRBD1 on 6 matching bases. Germline V gene data show CDR1 as SGHTA and CDR2 as FQGNSA. The ends were cut back, 5 bases at V and 1 base at J, with 8 bases in the middle. The CDR3 totals 13 residues. The CDR3 bases are TGTGCCAGCAGCCCGGGACAGAACACTGAAGCTTTCTTT. Translating it yields CASSPGQNTEAFF.

The rearrangement joins TRBV4-1 to TRBJ1-1; TRBD1 is a possible D gene (6 bases). The CDR3 is 16 amino acids. The germline V gene has CDR1 MGHRA and CDR2 YSYEKL. Between the trimmed V and J ends, which lost 1 base and 4 bases, there was a span of 16 bases. CDR3 region: CASSQGSAGALTEAFF. For the CDR3, the DNA is TGCGCCAGCAGCCAAGGGTCAGCAGGGGCCCTCACTGAAGCTTTCTTT.

V and J are TRBV7-8 and TRBJ2-1, with 7 bases identical to TRBD2. CDR3 length: 16 amino acids. With V trimmed by 4 bases and J by 5 bases, 11 bases remained unmatched. Germline V gene data show CDR1 as SGHVS and CDR2 as FQNEAQ. DNA of the CDR3: TGTGCCAGCAGCTCCAACCAAGCGGGGAAGCACAATGAGCAGTTCTTC. Protein product: CASSSNQAGKHNEQFF.

The chain recombines TRBV3-1 (or the pseudogene TRBV3-2) with TRBJ1-2; D is perhaps TRBD1 (5 bases). This CDR3 region has 14 residues. Deletions cut 4 bases from V and 3 bases from J, with 12 bases between. Germline CDR1 is LGHDT and CDR2 is YNNKEL (reference sequence). CDR3 DNA sequence: TGTGCCAGCAGCCCGGGGAGGGGTGACTATGGCTACACCTTC. Its translation is CASSPGRGDYGYTF.

In DNA form, the CDR3 reads TGTGCCACCAGCAGAGATTTGGGACCGGGAGGGTACGAGCAGTACTTC. It translates to CATSRDLGPGGYEQYF. V is TRBV15 and J is TRBJ2-7; TRBD2 aligns across 8 bases. The germline gives CDR1 LNHNV, CDR2 YYDKDF (reference sequence). The CDR3 is made up of 16 amino acids. J gave up 4 bases and V 0 bases, and 8 bases lay outside the gene matches.

The chain has TRBV19 and TRBJ2-1; weak D call: TRBD2 (5 bases). Germline CDR1 LNHDA, CDR2 SQIVND (reference sequence). The ends were cut back, 8 bases at V and 3 bases at J, with 17 bases in the middle. The CDR3 is made up of 15 amino acids. CDR3 sequence: CASRPGESNYNEQFF. In nucleotides, the CDR3 is TGTGCCAGTCGCCCCGGGGAGTCAAACTACAATGAGCAGTTCTTC.

The gene calls are TRBV30 and TRBJ2-1, with no clear D. V lost 3 bases, J lost 4 bases, and 10 bases lay in between. Germline CDR1 and CDR2: GTSNPN and SVGIG (reference sequence). There are 13 residues in the CDR3. DNA for the CDR3: TGTGCCTGGAGGAGGCCTCTTTACAATGAGCAGTTCTTC. Translation: CAWRRPLYNEQFF.

This rearrangement joins TRBV3-1 (or the pseudogene TRBV3-2) to TRBJ2-5; 9 positions match TRBD2. The CDR3 runs 16 residues. Per germline, CDR1 LGHDT and CDR2 YNNKEL (reference sequence). The junction had 8 bases not matched to a gene; V was cut back by 4 bases and J by 2 bases. CDR3 loop: CASSPGLASQQETQYF. CDR3 nucleotides: TGTGCCAGCAGCCCCGGACTAGCGAGTCAACAAGAGACCCAGTACTTC.

J is TRBJ1-3 and V is TRBV29-1; D unclear. Germline V lookup: CDR1 SQVTM, CDR2 ANQGSEA. The CDR3 runs 12 residues. With 8 bases removed from V and 4 bases from J, the gap between germline ends came to 12 bases. This CDR3 is CSFGGRGNTIYF. Written as DNA, the CDR3 is TGCAGCTTTGGAGGGCGCGGAAACACCATATATTTT.

The V gene is TRBV12-3 or TRBV12-4, the J gene TRBJ1-1; a possible D gene is TRBD1 (6 bases). The CDR3 consists of 13 residues. Between the trimmed V and J ends, which lost 6 bases and 0 bases, there was a span of 8 bases. The CDR3 sequence is CASRRGMNTEAFF. The CDR3 nucleotides read TGTGCCAGCAGAAGGGGGATGAACACTGAAGCTTTCTTT.

This chain joins TRBV2 and TRBJ1-6; 8 bases map to TRBD1. The CDR3 totals 15 residues. Trimming cost V 6 bases and J 3 bases; bases outside gene matches: 4. Germline V gives CDR1 SNHLY, CDR2 FYNNEI. CDR3 protein: CASRDRVDYNSPLHF. The CDR3 DNA reads as TGTGCCAGCAGGGACAGGGTTGACTATAATTCACCCCTCCACTTT.

V gene TRBV7-3 combines with J gene TRBJ2-7; TRBD2 agrees at 13 bases. Trimming removed 5 bases from V and 4 bases from J; junction bases left unmatched: 5. The CDR3 spans 15 residues. The germline gives CDR1 SGHTA, CDR2 FQGTGA. The CDR3 here is CASSQLAGGQYEQYF. In DNA form, the CDR3 reads TGTGCCAGCAGCCAACTAGCGGGGGGGCAATACGAGCAGTACTTC.

The chain employs TRBV27 and TRBJ1-2; tentatively, D is TRBD1 (6 bases). The germline gives CDR1 MNHEY, CDR2 SMNVEV (reference sequence). With 6 bases removed from V and 6 bases from J, the gap between germline ends came to 17 bases. This CDR3 is 14 amino acids long. In DNA form, the CDR3 reads TGTGCCAGCAGGGGGGGGACATTATCTAATGGCTACACCTTC. Protein product: CASRGGTLSNGYTF.

The chain uses TRBV11-2 and TRBJ1-2; 7 bases align to TRBD1. The V and J ends lost 7 bases and 3 bases, in that order; junction bases with no gene match: 5. The CDR3 is made up of 13 amino acids. The germline gives CDR1 SGHAT, CDR2 FQNNGV. CDR3 region: CASTPTGDYGYTF. The CDR3 DNA reads as TGTGCCAGCACCCCTACAGGGGACTATGGCTACACCTTC.

This clone was seen a single time. The chain recombines TRBV4-1 with TRBJ1-3; D remains unclear. The germline V gene has CDR1 MGHRA and CDR2 YSYEKL. V was pared by 2 bases and J by 4 bases, with 9 bases between. The CDR3 is 14 residues long. The CDR3 coding sequence is TGCGCCAGCAGCCAAACGGGAATCGGAAACACCATATATTTT. Translation: CASSQTGIGNTIYF.

This chain joins TRBV29-1 and TRBJ2-7, with D perhaps matching TRBD1 (6 bases). Trimming left V 4 bases short and J 5 bases short, with 12 bases between. Germline CDR1 SQVTM, CDR2 ANQGSEA. The CDR3 extends over 12 amino acids. The CDR3 sequence is CSVVRGIHEQYF. Here the CDR3 DNA reads TGCAGCGTTGTAAGGGGGATCCACGAGCAGTACTTC.

The J gene is TRBJ2-1, the V gene TRBV4-2, with D unclear. CDR1 is LGHNA and CDR2 is YNFKEQ in the germline V gene. This CDR3 has 13 residues. Trimming left V 0 bases short and J 9 bases short, with 9 bases between. As DNA, the CDR3 is TGTGCCAGCAGCCAAGAGCACAGACCTGAGCAGTTCTTC. Protein product: CASSQEHRPEQFF.

This clone has more than one count but fewer than ten. This chain joins TRBV19 and TRBJ2-1, with D perhaps TRBD2 (5 bases). V lost 1 base and J lost 4, with 14 bases in between. Germline assignment: CDR1 LNHDA and CDR2 SQIVND (reference sequence). CDR3 length: 16 amino acids. CDR3 sequence: CASSIVGLTLYNEQFF. DNA for the CDR3: TGTGCCAGTAGTATAGTTGGACTTACCTTGTACAATGAGCAGTTCTTC.

This clone occurred once. CDR3 loop: CASSQISGGSDEQFF. The CDR3 region has the DNA TGTGCCAGCAGCCAAATTAGCGGGGGAAGTGATGAGCAGTTCTTC. The chain joins TRBV7-9 to TRBJ2-1; TRBD2 matches at 9 bases. V gave up 5 bases and J gave up 8 bases; unmatched junction bases: 10. Looked up from germline, CDR1 is SEHNR and CDR2 is FQNEAQ (reference sequence). The CDR3 totals 15 residues.

The chain has TRBV5-1 and TRBJ1-4; a weak D match, TRBD1 (5 bases). Deletions cut 0 bases from V and 8 bases from J, with 17 bases between. CDR3 length equals 16 residues. Germline V gene data show CDR1 as SGHRS and CDR2 as YFSETQ. The CDR3 bases are TGCGCCAGCAGCTTGGCCGAGACGGGGGTCCTGGAAAAACTGTTTTTT. Translating it yields CASSLAETGVLEKLFF.